Listed below are T cell receptor beta chains from one sample, sequenced in a study of blood T cells in healthy people across ages. One entry per CDR3 protein, called by TCRdb with MiXCR from the 5' RACE reads. The repertoire consists of approximately 350,000 distinct CDR3 sequences, with approximately 52% occurring once and the leading ten covering under 65%. Sequenced input: blood. The receptor set was obtained from a man in his sixties in good health. Both conserved end residues are part of each CDR3. D genes are given only for firm matches. Part of the rows lack a size; the others show once, few, many or a class for expanded clones.

v_call	d_call	clone_size	j_call	cdr3_aa	cdr3_nt
TRBV12-3/TRBV12-4	.	.	TRBJ1-1	CASSWAGPLSGNTEAFF	TGTGCCAGCAGTTGGGCGGGTCCGCTTTCGGGGAACACTGAAGCTTTCTTT
TRBV7-9	.	.	TRBJ2-7	CASSSDRNYEQYF	TGTGCCAGCAGCTCAGACAGAAACTACGAGCAGTACTTC
TRBV20-1	.	few	TRBJ2-6	CSARDRGSGANVLTF	TGCAGTGCTAGAGATCGGGGTTCAGGGGCCAACGTCCTGACTTTC
TRBV20-1	TRBD2	.	TRBJ2-1	CSAHTSGFYNEQFF	TGCAGTGCCCACACTAGCGGGTTCTACAATGAGCAGTTCTTC
TRBV20-1	.	.	TRBJ2-3	CSAGGARTDTQYF	TGCAGTGCAGGGGGGGCCCGCACAGATACGCAGTATTTT
TRBV4-1	.	.	TRBJ2-7	CASSQEGRVGEQYF	TGCGCCAGCAGCCAAGAGGGCAGGGTGGGCGAGCAGTACTTC
TRBV20-1	.	many	TRBJ2-7	CSARTGNPYEQYF	TGCAGTGCTAGAACAGGGAATCCCTACGAGCAGTACTTC
TRBV2	.	.	TRBJ1-1	CASRGAGRGTEAFF	TGTGCCAGCAGGGGGGCAGGGAGAGGCACTGAAGCTTTCTTT
TRBV7-2	.	.	TRBJ2-7	CASSVDSSVLSYEQYF	TGTGCCAGCAGCGTCGACTCTAGCGTTTTGTCCTACGAGCAGTACTTC
TRBV6-2/TRBV6-3	TRBD1	.	TRBJ2-2	CASSYPGQRRTGELFF	TGTGCCAGCAGTTACCCGGGACAGAGGCGAACCGGGGAGCTGTTTTTT
TRBV10-3	.	few	TRBJ1-2	CAIGGAQGYGYTF	TGTGCCATCGGAGGGGCGCAGGGCTATGGCTACACCTTC
TRBV12-3/TRBV12-4	.	.	TRBJ1-1	CASRLNTEAFF	TGTGCCAGCAGGTTGAACACTGAAGCTTTCTTT
TRBV5-1	TRBD1	.	TRBJ2-7	CASSLLQGTEQYF	TGCGCCAGCAGCTTATTACAGGGGACCGAGCAGTACTTC
TRBV7-2	.	.	TRBJ2-3	CASSNRQGRGTDTQYF	TGTGCCAGCAGCAACCGACAGGGGAGGGGCACAGATACGCAGTATTTT
TRBV27	.	many	TRBJ1-6	CASSFLRSPLHF	TGTGCCAGCAGTTTCTTACGTTCACCCCTCCACTTT
TRBV14	.	few	TRBJ2-7	CASSPTAPRDEQYF	TGTGCCAGCAGCCCCACCGCCCCAAGGGACGAGCAGTACTTC
TRBV6-2/TRBV6-3	TRBD1	few	TRBJ2-7	CASSDRGSGWQYF	TGTGCCAGCAGTGACAGGGGCTCCGGGTGGCAGTACTTC
TRBV7-9	.	many	TRBJ1-2	CASSLNPQGGYTF	TGTGCCAGCAGCTTAAATCCGCAGGGTGGCTACACCTTC
TRBV29-1	.	.	TRBJ2-7	CSGGQGGGEQYF	TGCAGCGGGGGTCAGGGAGGAGGCGAGCAGTACTTC
TRBV5-1	.	few	TRBJ2-1	CASSPQDSYNEQFF	TGCGCCAGCAGCCCTCAGGACAGTTACAATGAGCAGTTCTTC
TRBV7-2	TRBD2	many	TRBJ2-7	CASSPTSGRTYEQYF	TGTGCCAGCAGCCCGACTAGCGGGAGAACCTACGAGCAGTACTTC
TRBV5-1	TRBD1	.	TRBJ2-1	CASTPGTGSYNEQFF	TGCGCCAGCACTCCCGGGACAGGCTCCTACAATGAGCAGTTCTTC
TRBV15	TRBD1	.	TRBJ2-5	CATSLLQGKTQYF	TGTGCCACCAGCCTACTACAGGGGAAGACCCAGTACTTC
TRBV5-1	.	.	TRBJ1-2	CASSLVTGRGYGHTF	TGCGCCAGCAGCTTGGTGACAGGACGGGGCTATGGCCACACCTTC
TRBV10-3	TRBD1	few	TRBJ2-7	CAISAPDRSSYEQYF	TGTGCCATCAGTGCCCCGGACAGGAGCTCCTACGAGCAGTACTTC
TRBV5-1	TRBD1	.	TRBJ2-7	CASTKNVPGQGVTYEQYF	TGCGCCAGCACCAAGAACGTTCCGGGACAGGGTGTCACCTACGAGCAGTACTTC
TRBV20-1	.	.	TRBJ1-4	CSASVGGSHQGNEKLFF	TGCAGTGCTAGCGTCGGGGGGTCACACCAGGGGAATGAAAAACTGTTTTTT
TRBV4-1	TRBD2	.	TRBJ2-7	CASSQEAGSVGYF	TGCGCCAGCAGCCAAGAAGCGGGGTCGGTTGGGTACTTC
TRBV9	TRBD2	.	TRBJ2-5	CASSAGGGLAFQETQYF	TGTGCCAGCAGCGCCGGTGGGGGACTAGCGTTTCAAGAGACCCAGTACTTC
TRBV6-2/TRBV6-3	TRBD2	once	TRBJ2-1	CASSYSTKSGLAGGNEQFF	TGTGCCAGCAGTTATTCCACAAAATCGGGACTAGCGGGAGGTAATGAGCAGTTCTTC
TRBV12-3/TRBV12-4	.	.	TRBJ1-1	CASSLGPENTEAFF	TGTGCCAGCAGTTTAGGTCCGGAAAACACTGAAGCTTTCTTT
TRBV15	.	many	TRBJ2-1	CATSRDMRRQQFF	TGTGCCACCAGCAGAGATATGAGGCGCCAGCAGTTCTTC
TRBV3-1	.	.	TRBJ2-5	CASSSLTVQETQYF	TGTGCCAGCTCCTCCCTGACAGTACAAGAGACCCAGTACTTC
TRBV20-1	.	.	TRBJ2-7	CSALAGLMGGEQYF	TGCAGTGCCCTCGCGGGGTTGATGGGCGGCGAGCAGTACTTC
TRBV2	TRBD1	.	TRBJ2-4	CASSPGQGYIQYF	TGTGCCAGCAGTCCGGGACAGGGATACATTCAGTACTTC
TRBV12-3/TRBV12-4	.	.	TRBJ2-3	CASSPGRGRADTQYF	TGTGCCAGCAGTCCAGGCAGAGGGAGAGCGGATACGCAGTATTTT
TRBV6-4	.	few	TRBJ2-1	CASARGGTQNNEQFF	TGTGCCAGCGCCCGCGGGGGCACCCAGAACAATGAGCAGTTCTTC
TRBV20-1	TRBD2	.	TRBJ2-3	CSARKNGLAGVDTQYF	TGCAGTGCTAGAAAAAACGGACTAGCGGGAGTGGATACGCAGTATTTT
TRBV2	.	few	TRBJ2-7	CASSESSYEQYF	TGTGCCAGCAGCGAGAGCTCCTACGAGCAGTACTTC
TRBV29-1	.	.	TRBJ2-3	CGADSNLNTQYF	TGCGGCGCCGACAGTAACCTAAATACGCAGTATTTT
TRBV19	TRBD2	.	TRBJ2-2	CASSPTSGGANTGELFF	TGTGCCAGTAGTCCGACTAGCGGGGGGGCGAACACCGGGGAGCTGTTTTTT
TRBV20-1	TRBD1	.	TRBJ2-7	CSARDPLDRVVNEQYF	TGCAGTGCTAGAGATCCGTTGGACAGGGTGGTCAATGAGCAGTACTTC
TRBV5-1	.	.	TRBJ1-2	CASSPDLSGISYNYGYTF	TGCGCCAGCAGCCCCGACCTTTCGGGTATCTCCTATAACTATGGCTACACCTTC
TRBV21-1	.	.	TRBJ2-5	CASGPRRAQETQYF	TGTGCCAGCGGCCCAAGGCGGGCCCAAGAGACCCAGTACTTC
TRBV13	TRBD2	.	TRBJ2-6	CASSLPPGSGSSGANVLTF	TGTGCCAGCAGCTTACCCCCGGGTAGCGGGAGTTCTGGGGCCAACGTCCTGACTTTC
TRBV6-1	.	.	TRBJ1-5	CAGSDIRGNQPQHF	TGTGCCGGCAGTGATATCAGGGGTAATCAGCCCCAGCATTTT
TRBV12-5	.	once	TRBJ2-3	CASGLGYRENTQYF	TGTGCTAGTGGTTTGGGGTACAGGGAAAATACGCAGTATTTT
TRBV10-3	.	.	TRBJ1-1	CAISEAGPSTEAFF	TGTGCCATCAGTGAAGCAGGGCCAAGCACTGAAGCTTTCTTT
TRBV15	TRBD1	.	TRBJ2-6	CATSRQGVGFSGANVLTF	TGTGCCACCAGCAGGCAGGGGGTAGGCTTTTCTGGGGCCAACGTCCTGACTTTC
TRBV20-1	TRBD2	.	TRBJ2-1	CSARHSGGADNEQFF	TGCAGTGCTAGACATAGCGGGGGGGCGGACAATGAGCAGTTCTTC
TRBV12-3/TRBV12-4	.	.	TRBJ2-7	CASSFTGATFEQYF	TGTGCCAGCAGTTTTACGGGGGCAACTTTCGAGCAGTACTTC
TRBV5-1	.	once	TRBJ2-3	CASSNTGSSTDTQYF	TGCGCCAGCAGCAACACAGGGAGCAGCACAGATACGCAGTATTTT
TRBV6-2/TRBV6-3	TRBD2	few	TRBJ2-7	CAHGASGPYEQYF	TGTGCCCACGGGGCTAGCGGACCATACGAGCAGTACTTC
TRBV5-1	.	.	TRBJ2-7	CASSLNDRYEQYF	TGCGCCAGCAGCCTCAACGACCGTTACGAGCAGTACTTC
TRBV7-9	TRBD1	.	TRBJ1-2	CASSSSTGGFYANYGYTF	TGTGCCAGCAGCTCCTCGACAGGGGGCTTCTATGCTAACTATGGCTACACCTTC
TRBV30	.	.	TRBJ2-7	CAWNGAQQYF	TGTGCCTGGAATGGCGCTCAGCAGTACTTC
TRBV20-1	.	.	TRBJ2-3	CSAPDLTDTQYF	TGCAGTGCTCCAGACCTCACAGATACGCAGTATTTT
TRBV30	.	few	TRBJ2-5	CAWSPPPGETQYF	TGTGCCTGGAGTCCCCCTCCCGGGGAGACCCAGTACTTC
TRBV29-1	TRBD1	.	TRBJ2-7	CSVEGQGVAEQYF	TGCAGCGTTGAAGGGCAGGGGGTCGCCGAGCAGTACTTC